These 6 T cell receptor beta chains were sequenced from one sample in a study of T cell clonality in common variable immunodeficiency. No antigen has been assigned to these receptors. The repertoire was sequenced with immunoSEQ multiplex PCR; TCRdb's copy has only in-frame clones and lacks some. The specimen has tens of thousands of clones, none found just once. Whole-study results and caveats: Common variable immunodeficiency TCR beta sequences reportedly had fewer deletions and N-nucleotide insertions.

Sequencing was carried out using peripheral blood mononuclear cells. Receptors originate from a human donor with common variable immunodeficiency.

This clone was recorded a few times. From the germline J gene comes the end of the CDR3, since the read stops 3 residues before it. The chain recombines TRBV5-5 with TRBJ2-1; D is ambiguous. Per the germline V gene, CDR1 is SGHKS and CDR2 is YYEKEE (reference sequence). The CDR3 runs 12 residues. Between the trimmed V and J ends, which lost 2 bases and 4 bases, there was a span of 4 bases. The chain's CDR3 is CASSFLYNEQFF. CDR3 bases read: TGTGCCAGCAGCTTCCTTTACAATGAG.

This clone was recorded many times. The CDR3 reads CASSMAEQYF. CDR3 bases read: TGTGCCAGTAGTATGGCCGAG. V gene TRBV19 combines with J gene TRBJ2-7; D remains unclear. The CDR3 end is not reached by the read, which stops 3 residues before it; the germline J gene fills it in. The V end was cut by 3 bases, the J end by 6 bases, with 3 bases between. CDR1 and CDR2 (germline): LNHDA, SQIVND (reference sequence). The CDR3 has 10 residues.

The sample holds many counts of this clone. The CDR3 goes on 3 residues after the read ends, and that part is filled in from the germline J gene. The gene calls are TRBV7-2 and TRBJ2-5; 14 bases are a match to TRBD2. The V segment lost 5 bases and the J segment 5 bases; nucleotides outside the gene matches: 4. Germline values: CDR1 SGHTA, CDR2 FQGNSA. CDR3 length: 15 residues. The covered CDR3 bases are TGTGCCAGCAGCGGGACTAGCGGGAGATGGGAGACC. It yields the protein CASSGTSGRWET. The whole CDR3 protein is CASSGTSGRWETQYF.

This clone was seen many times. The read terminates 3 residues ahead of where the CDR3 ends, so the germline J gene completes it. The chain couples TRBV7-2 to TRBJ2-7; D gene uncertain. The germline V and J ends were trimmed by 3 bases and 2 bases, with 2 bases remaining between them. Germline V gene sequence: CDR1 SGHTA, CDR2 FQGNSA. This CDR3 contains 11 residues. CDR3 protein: CASSFTYEQYF. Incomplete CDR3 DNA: TGTGCCAGCAGCTTCACCTACGAG.

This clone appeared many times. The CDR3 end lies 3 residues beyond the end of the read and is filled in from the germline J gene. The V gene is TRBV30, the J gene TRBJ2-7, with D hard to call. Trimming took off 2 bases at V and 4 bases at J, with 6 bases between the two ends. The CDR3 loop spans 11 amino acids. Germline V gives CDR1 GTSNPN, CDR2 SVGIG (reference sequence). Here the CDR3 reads CAWSNQYEQYF. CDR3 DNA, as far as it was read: TGTGCCTGGAGTAACCAGTACGAG.

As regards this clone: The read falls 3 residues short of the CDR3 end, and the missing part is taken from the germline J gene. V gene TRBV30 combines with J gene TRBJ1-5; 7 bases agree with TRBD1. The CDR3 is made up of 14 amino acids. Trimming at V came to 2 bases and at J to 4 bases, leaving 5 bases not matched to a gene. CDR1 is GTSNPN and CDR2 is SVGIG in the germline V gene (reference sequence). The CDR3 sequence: CAWSLGRGNQPQHF. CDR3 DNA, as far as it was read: TGTGCCTGGAGTCTCGGCAGGGGGAATCAGCCC. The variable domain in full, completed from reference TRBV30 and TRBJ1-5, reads SQTIHQWPATLVQPVGSPLSLECTVEGTSNPNLYWYRQAAGRGLQLLFYSVGIGQISSEVPQNLSASRPQDRQFILSSKKLLLSDSGFYLCAWSLGRGNQPQHFGDGTRLSIL.